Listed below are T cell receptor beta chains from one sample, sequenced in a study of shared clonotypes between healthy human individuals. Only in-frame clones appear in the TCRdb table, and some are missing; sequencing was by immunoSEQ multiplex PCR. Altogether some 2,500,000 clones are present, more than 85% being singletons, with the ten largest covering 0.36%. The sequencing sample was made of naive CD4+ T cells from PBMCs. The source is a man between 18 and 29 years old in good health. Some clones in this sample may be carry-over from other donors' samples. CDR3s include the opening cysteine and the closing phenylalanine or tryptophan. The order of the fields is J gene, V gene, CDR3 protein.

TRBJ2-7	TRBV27	CASSRNSGRRNGYEQYF
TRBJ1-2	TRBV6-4	CASSLDGNYGYTF
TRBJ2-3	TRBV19	CASSPGGVGTDTQYF
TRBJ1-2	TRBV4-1	CASSSGSLLGHGYTF
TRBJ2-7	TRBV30	CAWSLVRVSYEQYF
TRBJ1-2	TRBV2	CASTRGRPNYGYTF
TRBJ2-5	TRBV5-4	CASSGMTGLADQETQYF
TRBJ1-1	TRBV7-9	CASSLGHIMNTEAFF
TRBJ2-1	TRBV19	CASSDRGIFAGGNNEQFF
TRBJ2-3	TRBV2	CASSGLAGGTDTQYF
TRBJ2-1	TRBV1	CTSSQEAGTSGKSEQFF
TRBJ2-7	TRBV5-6	CASSLGTGGIKYF
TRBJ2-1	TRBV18	CASSRPQDGNKQFF
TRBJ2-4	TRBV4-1	CASSQDLSPAKNIQYF
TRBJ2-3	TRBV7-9	CASSFIPMTSGSQRTQYF
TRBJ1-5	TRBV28	CASSGTDGEPSRPQHF
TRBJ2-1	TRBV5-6	CASSLQTSGRAPLYNEQFF
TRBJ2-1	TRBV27	CASSPTGRSSYNEQFF
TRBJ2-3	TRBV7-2	CASSFGAGADTQYF